The 5 T cell receptor beta chains presented below share a single source sample, sequenced in a study of CD8 T cells in Susac syndrome. RNA in amounts of about 0.45 to 1 ug was reverse transcribed with random hexamers. TCRdb passed the immunoSEQ multiplex PCR reads through MiXCR, listing each CDR3 protein once. The data contain some 450,000 distinct CDR3 sequences, approximately 85% of them seen just once; the ten biggest clones take up 0.09% to 0.15%. Material: CD8+ T cells from PBMCs. The receptors come from a human donor with multiple sclerosis.

V is TRBV29-1 and J is TRBJ2-5; D is unclear. Germline CDR1 and CDR2: SQVTM and ANQGSEA. The length of the CDR3 is 16 residues. V was clipped by 0 bases and J by 4 bases, with 18 bases between them. The CDR3 reads CSVEDFGPPMGETQYF. CDR3 coding DNA: TGCAGCGTTGAAGATTTCGGTCCCCCCATGGGAGAGACCCAGTACTTC.

J is TRBJ2-5 and V is TRBV6-1; TRBD2 might be the D (5 bases). The V end was cut by 3 bases, the J end by 2 bases, with 10 bases between. This CDR3 has 14 residues. CDR1 and CDR2 from the germline V gene are MNHNS and SASEGT. CDR3 residues: CASSDRWTQETQYF. The DNA of the CDR3 is TGTGCCAGCAGTGATAGGTGGACTCAAGAGACCCAGTACTTC.

As regards this clonotype: One end of the junction is discordant with germline, which a read error may explain. The rearrangement joins TRBV27 to TRBJ1-6; no definite D call. The CDR3 totals 14 residues. Looked up from germline, CDR1 is MNHEY and CDR2 is SMNVEV (reference sequence). CDR3 DNA sequence: TGTGCCTCGGGTAGGGAGAGATATACTTCACCCCTCCACTTT. It codes for CASGRERYTSPLHF.

This chain uses TRBV6-1 with TRBJ2-7; 8 bases fit TRBD2. This CDR3 is 13 amino acids long. The ends lost 6 bases at V and 3 bases at J; junction bases unmatched: 4. CDR1 and CDR2 from the germline V gene are MNHNS and SASEGT. The CDR3 DNA reads as TGTGCCAGCAGCCCGGGACTAGACTACGAGCAGTACTTC. Amino acid sequence: CASSPGLDYEQYF.

The chain combines TRBV6-5 with TRBJ2-5, with D perhaps TRBD1 or TRBD2 (5 bases each). Germline assignment: CDR1 MNHEY and CDR2 SVGAGI. The CDR3 runs to 12 residues. V dropped 5 bases and J dropped 5 bases, with 9 bases sitting between them. CDR3 loop: CASSVEGETQYF. The CDR3 DNA follows: TGTGCCAGCAGTGTAGAGGGGGAGACCCAGTACTTC.